This paragraph covers one T cell receptor beta chain sequence. Its antigen is unknown. Base qualities are missing; no much larger clone stands one base away. CD8 naive samples were CD45RO-negative cells positively selected for CCR7, giving a CD45RA+CCR7+ population that excluded TemRA cells. The donors were healthy, HIV-negative adults with no recently reported acute infections or vaccinations. Only Caucasian adults living in Nashville, Tennessee, USA were represented among the donors. Blood was collected by leukapheresis, and PBMCs were isolated by Ficoll-Histopaque density gradient centrifugation and then cryopreserved in liquid nitrogen vapor phase. Analytical flow cytometry was used to check the purity and quantity of each magnetically sorted T cell population. Genomic DNA was isolated from each sorted fraction and quantified by UV absorbance on a Nanodrop 2000c. The CDR3 measures 15 amino acids from cysteine to phenylalanine. This entry keeps only the CDR3 DNA: 45 bases, framed from base 1. The junction shows trimming of 0 bases on V and 6 bases on J, plus 16 bases between the germline ends. CDR1 and CDR2 were assigned from the germline V gene as SGHRS and YFSETQ.

TCR CDR3 regions were amplified from genomic DNA by multiplex PCR using the deep immunoSEQ assay. For each cell subset, the extracted genomic DNA was distributed evenly across all wells of several immunoSEQ 96-well plates, and each plate served as one replicate. For sorted subsets, each replicate PCR was loaded with around 200 ng genomic DNA, equivalent to some 31,000 T cell genomes. Purified libraries were measured with a Qubit 3.0 fluorometer, size-checked on a Bioanalyzer 2100, and measured again with the KAPA Library Quantification kit. A separate single-read 150-cycle Illumina NextSeq 550 flow cell was used to sequence each immunoSEQ 96-well plate. The authors' pipeline ran thus. Because the immunoSEQ output included only junctional sequences and no quality scores, the filtering could not be the same as the filtering used for full-length reads. Sequences were annotated with PyIR, a Python wrapper for IgBLAST v1.9, using IMGT germline references to assign V/J genes and CDR3. Reads were removed for weak V/J assignments (E-value above 1e-6), missing CDR3, stop codons, out-of-frame junctions, or ambiguous translated residues. V3J clonotypes were defined as sequences sharing the same inferred V gene, J gene, and CDR3 amino acid sequence. The percentage overlap between two repertoires was calculated by dividing the number of shared unique clonotypes by the size of the smaller repertoire. Repertoire richness was assessed with RTK rarefaction, the Chao1 estimator, and Recon v2.1 estimates of unobserved clonotypes. OLGA was used to compute generation probabilities for all TCRbeta clonotypes that the gDNA method yielded from a few donors. TCRdb took this table from immuneACCESS and kept in-frame rearrangements with V and J called. Such tables lack part of the clones; where checked against another copy, unresolved V genes explain under half of the gap, and the rest is unexplained. V and J calls and clone size are as listed in that table; D and trimming were resolved from the DNA. This sample has hundreds of thousands of clones in its table, and about 91% of those were observed once. The top ten clonotypes cover 24% of the sample.

The sample comes from a study of shared clonotypes between healthy human individuals (dated by TCRdb to the early 2020s). For the wider study: A few men and a couple of women, aged 18 to 49 years, made up the cohort. To estimate repertoire size and how much clonotype sharing occurs between individuals, the study deeply sequenced the blood TCR repertoires of five or six healthy adults. To increase sequencing depth and limit assay-specific biases, TCR repertoire library preparation and sequencing were carried out by different laboratories using diverse techniques. For each donor, CD4 naive and CD4 memory were each run on three plates, CD8 naive on two plates, and CD8 memory on one plate. Each donor's leukapheresis produced roughly between about 0.9 and 9.5 billion PBMCs. The paper as a whole reports these results and caveats: Rarefaction of sorted-subset datasets indicated incomplete sequencing despite the large sequencing depth. Sampling was restricted to blood, and TCR repertoires in tissue are likely to differ from TCR repertoires in blood. Because the study included a small number of donors, the genetic and exposure-history diversity represented was limited. Approximately 5% of naive CD4, 3.5% of naive CD8, about 2.5% of memory CD4, and about 0.4% of memory CD8 clonotypes were shared across a few donors. Compared with non-shared clonotypes, the clonotypes found in all four sorted-subset donors had higher generation probabilities. Naive subsets generally had larger estimated clonotype richness than memory subsets did. Pairwise subsampling indicated that sequencing depth was expected to affect the degree of clonotype sharing among donors.

What was sequenced was naive CD8+ T cells sorted from blood. The cell subset or site label on this specimen signifies: CD45RA+CCR7+. The chain couples TRBV5-1 to TRBJ2-7; TRBD2 is a weak D gene call, 6 bases matching. The TCR comes from a man aged 30-40 years in good health. Here is the DNA: TGCGCCAGCAGCTTGGACCCCGGGGGTAGGAGCGAGCAGTACTTC. Protein translation: CASSLDPGGRSEQYF.